The source of this T cell receptor (beta chain) is a study of breast tumors, draining lymph nodes, adjacent tissues. TCRdb used MiXCR to reprocess the multiplex PCR reads, holding one entry per CDR3 protein. The table lists roughly 80,000 distinct CDR3 sequences, approximately 19% of them singletons. Broader study findings: The data were judged consistent with most tumor T cells coming from lymph node and expanding in tumor.

The V and J ends lost 5 bases and 2 bases, in that order; junction bases with no gene match: 14. The CDR3 is 19 residues long. CDR1 and CDR2 from the germline V gene are SGHNT and YYREEE (reference sequence). In its sample, this clonotype was seen a few times. The antigen is undetermined. Samples came from axillary lymph nodes draining the breast cancer. The receptor's source is a female donor with breast cancer. Some clones in this sample may be carry-over from other donors' samples. This chain links TRBV5-4 with TRBJ2-3; TRBD2 matches at 13 bases. The sequencing input was axillary lymph node tissue. The CDR3 DNA reads as TGTGCCAGCAGTCAGACTAGCGGGAGGCGGTTAAGATACACAGATACGCAGTATTTT. The encoded protein is CASSQTSGRRLRYTDTQYF.